This T cell receptor beta chain came from a study of monozygotic twins with inflammatory bowel disease (dated by TCRdb to about 2019). About the full investigation: The complete study included about 28 monozygotic twin pairs: 19 IBD-discordant Danish pairs and nine German pairs, of which four were IBD-concordant and five were IBD-discordant. Each individual had, on average, about 151 000 unique TCRalpha sequences and 181 000 unique TCRbeta sequences available for analysis. The search for disease-associated traits relied mainly on comparing, within discordant pairs, IBD patients with their genetically identical healthy co-twins. What the work shows at the level of the full study, not this receptor alone: Different T cell subtypes could not be distinguished in the analysis. Concordant and discordant twins showed no difference in repertoire similarity, possibly because of limited statistical power. No single strong signal or clonotype linked to IBD turned up in the results, so the idea that one exists was not supported. Compared with healthy twins, IBD patients shared fewer clonotypes with other individuals, and the difference was most pronounced in patients with signs of disease activity. Because patients received different immunosuppressive treatments, the repertoires may have picked up extra background noise and variability between individuals. TCRbeta repertoire diversity, by inverse Simpson index, was decreased in IBD patients compared with their healthy co-twins.

The library was produced with 5' RACE. Each TCR library was prepared from around 3.5 ug of total RNA. cDNA was synthesized with SMARTScribe reverse transcriptase in eight separate reactions per sample. Unique molecular identifiers containing a 6-nucleotide sample barcode were introduced through template switching during cDNA synthesis. Two nested PCRs of approximately 16 and 10 cycles amplified the TCRalpha and TCRbeta cDNA, and bead purification followed each PCR. Before amplification, the cDNA was treated with uracil DNA-glycosylase and purified using the QIAquick PCR purification kit. The second PCR was the step at which Illumina TruSeq-compatible adapters and sample-specific barcodes were added. TapeStation and Qubit were used to check library quality and concentration, and approximately 5 ng of each library went into the pool. The pooled libraries were sequenced with 2 x 100 bp reads and custom sequencing primers on an Illumina HiSeq2500 single-index Rapid Run. As for how the authors treated the data: PCR and sequencing errors were corrected by UMI-based consensus assembly using MiGEC version 1.2.6. V(D)J alignment, clonotype assembly and CDR3 extraction were performed with MiXCR version 2.1.1. To normalise gene usage, clonotype sharing and MAIT/NKT TCR abundance, the top 1000, 10 000 and 20 000 clonotypes in each sample were analysed. After downsampling to 27 000 UMIs, diversity was calculated as the inverse Simpson index using the vegan R package. Paired Mann-Whitney U tests were applied to discordant twin pairs, and Benjamini-Hochberg correction was used for multiple testing. TCRdb reprocessed the public reads and reports one entry per CDR3 protein sequence, without DNA. These V and J calls originate from TCRdb's pipeline instead of the authors' own analysis. This sample's table has entries for under 200,000 distinct CDR3 sequences. Clones ranked in the top ten supply over 2.5% of the sample.

From each donor, an approximately 2.6 ml peripheral blood sample was collected into PAXgene tubes and kept at -80 degrees C. Without any T cell sorting, total RNA was extracted from whole blood using the PAXgene blood miRNA kit on an automated QIAcube. Peripheral blood from monozygotic twin pairs, either concordant or discordant for inflammatory bowel disease, underwent deep TCRalpha and TCRbeta repertoire profiling that used unique molecular barcoding. Smoking habits were recorded for all twin pairs, and each individual was classified as a current, former or never smoker. The cysteine opens and the phenylalanine closes a CDR3 of 12 amino acids. The DNA sequence is not available. Looking up the germline V gene (reference sequence) yields CDR1 SEHNR and CDR2 FQNEAQ. Regarding this clonotype: The target of this receptor is not known.

Specimen: blood. This TCR came from a human donor with ulcerative colitis or Crohn's disease, or a healthy co-twin of an affected twin (not recorded which). The sequence is built from TRBV7-9 and TRBJ1-2. The CDR3 region has the sequence CASSLEDSGYTF.